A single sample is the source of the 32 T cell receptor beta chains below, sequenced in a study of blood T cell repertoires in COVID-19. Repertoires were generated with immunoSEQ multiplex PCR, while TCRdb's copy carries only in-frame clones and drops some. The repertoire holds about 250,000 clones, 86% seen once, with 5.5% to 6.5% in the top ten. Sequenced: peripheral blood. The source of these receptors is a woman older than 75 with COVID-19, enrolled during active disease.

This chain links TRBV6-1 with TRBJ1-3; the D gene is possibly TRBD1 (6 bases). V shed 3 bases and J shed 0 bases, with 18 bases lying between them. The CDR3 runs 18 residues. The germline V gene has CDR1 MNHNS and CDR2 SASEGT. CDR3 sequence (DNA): TGTGCCAGCAGTGATCAATCCCCTACAGGGAGCTCTGGAAACACCATATATTTT. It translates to CASSDQSPTGSSGNTIYF.

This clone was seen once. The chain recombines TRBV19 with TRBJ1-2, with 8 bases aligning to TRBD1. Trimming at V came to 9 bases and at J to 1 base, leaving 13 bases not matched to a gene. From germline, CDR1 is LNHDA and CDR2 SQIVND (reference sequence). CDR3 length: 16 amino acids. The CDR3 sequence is CASNRDRNNNNYGYTF. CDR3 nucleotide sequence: TGTGCCAGCAACCGGGACAGGAATAACAATAACTATGGCTACACCTTC.

The CDR3 is CASSPAYRNTEAFF. CDR3 coding DNA: TGTGCCAGCAGTCCAGCTTACAGGAACACTGAAGCTTTCTTT. This chain connects TRBV6-4 to TRBJ1-1; no definite D call. There are 14 residues in the CDR3. The V gene's germline CDR1 is MRHNA and CDR2 SNTAGT. V gave up 5 bases and J gave up 1 base, with 11 bases separating them.

The CDR3 spells CASSRTGKEYGYTF. The CDR3 DNA is TGTGCCAGCAGTAGGACAGGGAAGGAATATGGCTACACCTTC. J is TRBJ1-2 and V is TRBV28; 8 bases are shared with TRBD1. The CDR3 is 14 residues long. Losses at the gene ends were 5 bases for V and 5 bases for J; bases not matched to a gene: 7. The germline CDR1 and CDR2 sequences are MDHEN and SYDVKM.

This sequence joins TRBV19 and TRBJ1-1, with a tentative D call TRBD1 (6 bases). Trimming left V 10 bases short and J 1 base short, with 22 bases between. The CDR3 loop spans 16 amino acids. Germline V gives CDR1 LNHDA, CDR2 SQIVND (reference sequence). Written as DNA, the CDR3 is TGTGCCACAAAAGAGTCCACAAAAGGGGGGAACACTGAAGCTTTCTTT. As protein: CATKESTKGGNTEAFF.

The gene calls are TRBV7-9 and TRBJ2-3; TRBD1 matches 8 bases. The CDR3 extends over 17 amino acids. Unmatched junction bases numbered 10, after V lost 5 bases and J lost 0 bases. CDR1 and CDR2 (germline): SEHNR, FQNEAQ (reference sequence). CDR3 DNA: TGTGCCAGCAGCCCCAGACTCACAGGGGGAAGCACAGATACGCAGTATTTT. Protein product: CASSPRLTGGSTDTQYF.

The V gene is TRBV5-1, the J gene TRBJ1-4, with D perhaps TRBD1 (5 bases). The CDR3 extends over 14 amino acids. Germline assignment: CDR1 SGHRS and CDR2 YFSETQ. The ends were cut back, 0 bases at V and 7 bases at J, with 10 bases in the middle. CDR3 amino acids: CASSLEGSGEKLFF. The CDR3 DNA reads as TGCGCCAGCAGCTTGGAGGGGTCGGGTGAAAAACTGTTTTTT.

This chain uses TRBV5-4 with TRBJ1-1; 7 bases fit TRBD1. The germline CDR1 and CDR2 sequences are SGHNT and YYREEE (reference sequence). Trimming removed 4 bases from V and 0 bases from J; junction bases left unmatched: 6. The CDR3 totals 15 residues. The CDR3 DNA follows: TGTGCCAGCAGCGCCCCCGGGACAGTGAACACTGAAGCTTTCTTT. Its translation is CASSAPGTVNTEAFF.

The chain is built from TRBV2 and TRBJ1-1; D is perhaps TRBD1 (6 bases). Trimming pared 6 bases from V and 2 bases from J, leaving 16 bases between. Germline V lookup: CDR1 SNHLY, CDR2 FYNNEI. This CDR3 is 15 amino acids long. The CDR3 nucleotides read TGTGCCAGCAGACCCGAGGGGGGGCTAAACACTGAAGCTTTCTTT. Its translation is CASRPEGGLNTEAFF.

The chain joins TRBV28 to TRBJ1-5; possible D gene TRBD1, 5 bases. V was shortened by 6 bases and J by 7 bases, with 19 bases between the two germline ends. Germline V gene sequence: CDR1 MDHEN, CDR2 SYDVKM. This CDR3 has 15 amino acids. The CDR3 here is CASRFSSGVGQPQHF. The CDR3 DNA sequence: TGTGCCAGCAGGTTTTCGTCGGGGGTGGGACAGCCCCAGCATTTT.

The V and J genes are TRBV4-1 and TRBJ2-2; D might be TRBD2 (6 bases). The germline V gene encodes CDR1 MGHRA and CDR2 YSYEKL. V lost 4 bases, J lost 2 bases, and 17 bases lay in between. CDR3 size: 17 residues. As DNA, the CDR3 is TGCGCCAGCAGCCCCGCCCGGGACTTACGTAACACCGGGGAGCTGTTTTTT. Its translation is CASSPARDLRNTGELFF.

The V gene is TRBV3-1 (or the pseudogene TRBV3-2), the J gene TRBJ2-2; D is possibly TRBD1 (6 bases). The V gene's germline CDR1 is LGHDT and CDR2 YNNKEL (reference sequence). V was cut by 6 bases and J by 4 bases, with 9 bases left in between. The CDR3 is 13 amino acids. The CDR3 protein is CASSQQGTGELFF. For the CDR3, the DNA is TGTGCCAGCAGTCAACAGGGCACCGGGGAGCTGTTTTTT.

CDR3: CATSSKGTEAFF. Written as DNA, the CDR3 is TGTGCCACCAGTAGCAAGGGGACTGAAGCTTTCTTT. V is TRBV24-1 and J is TRBJ1-1, with D possibly matching TRBD1 (5 bases). This CDR3 is built from 12 residues. Germline CDR1 reads KGHDR; CDR2 reads SFDVKD. The V end was cut by 6 bases, the J end by 5 bases, with 9 bases between.

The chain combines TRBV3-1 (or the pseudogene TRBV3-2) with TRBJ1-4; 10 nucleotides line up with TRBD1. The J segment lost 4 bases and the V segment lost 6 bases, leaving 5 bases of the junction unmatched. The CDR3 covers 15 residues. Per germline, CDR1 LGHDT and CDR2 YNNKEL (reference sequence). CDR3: CASRVGQGDNEKLFF. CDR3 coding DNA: TGTGCCAGCAGGGTCGGACAGGGGGATAATGAAAAACTGTTTTTT.

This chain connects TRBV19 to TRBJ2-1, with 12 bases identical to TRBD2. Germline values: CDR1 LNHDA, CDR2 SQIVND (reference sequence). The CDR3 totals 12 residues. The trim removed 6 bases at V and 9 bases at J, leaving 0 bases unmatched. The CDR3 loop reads CASRTSGGEQFF. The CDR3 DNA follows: TGTGCCAGTAGGACTAGCGGGGGTGAGCAGTTCTTC.

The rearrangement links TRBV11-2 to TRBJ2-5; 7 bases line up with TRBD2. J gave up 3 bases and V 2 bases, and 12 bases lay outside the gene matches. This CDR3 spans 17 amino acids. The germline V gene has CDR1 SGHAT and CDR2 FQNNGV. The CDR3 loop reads CASSLTGRSSGKETQYF. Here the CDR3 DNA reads TGTGCCAGCAGCTTAACAGGTCGTTCTAGCGGTAAAGAGACCCAGTACTTC.

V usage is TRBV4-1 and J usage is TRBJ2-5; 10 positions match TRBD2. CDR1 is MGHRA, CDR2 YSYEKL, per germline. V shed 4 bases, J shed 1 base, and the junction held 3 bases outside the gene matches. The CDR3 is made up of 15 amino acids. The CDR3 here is CASSPWTSGQETQYF. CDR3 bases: TGCGCCAGCAGCCCGTGGACTAGCGGCCAAGAGACCCAGTACTTC.

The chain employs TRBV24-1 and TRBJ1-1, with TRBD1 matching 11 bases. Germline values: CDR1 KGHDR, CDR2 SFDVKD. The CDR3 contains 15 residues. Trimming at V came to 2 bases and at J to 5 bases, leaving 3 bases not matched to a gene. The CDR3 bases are TGTGCCACCAGTGATTCCGGGACAGGGGGTACTGAAGCTTTCTTT. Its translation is CATSDSGTGGTEAFF.

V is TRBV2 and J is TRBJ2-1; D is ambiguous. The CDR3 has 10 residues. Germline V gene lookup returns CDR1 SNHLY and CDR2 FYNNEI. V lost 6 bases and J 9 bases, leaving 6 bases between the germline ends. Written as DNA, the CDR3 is TGTGCCAGCAGGGGCACTGAGCAGTTCTTC. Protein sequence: CASRGTEQFF.

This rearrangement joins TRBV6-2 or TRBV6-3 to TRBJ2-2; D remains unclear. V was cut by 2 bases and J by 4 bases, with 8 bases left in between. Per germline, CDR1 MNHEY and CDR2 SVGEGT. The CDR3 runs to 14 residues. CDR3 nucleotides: TGTGCCAGCAGTTACGGAGTAGCCACCGGGGAGCTGTTTTTT. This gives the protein CASSYGVATGELFF.

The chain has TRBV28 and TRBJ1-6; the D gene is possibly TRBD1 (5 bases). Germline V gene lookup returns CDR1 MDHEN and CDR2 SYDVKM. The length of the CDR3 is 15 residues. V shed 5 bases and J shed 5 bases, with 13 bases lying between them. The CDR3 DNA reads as TGTGCCAGCAGTGGGGGGGGAGGTCATAATTCACCCCTCCACTTT. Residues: CASSGGGGHNSPLHF.

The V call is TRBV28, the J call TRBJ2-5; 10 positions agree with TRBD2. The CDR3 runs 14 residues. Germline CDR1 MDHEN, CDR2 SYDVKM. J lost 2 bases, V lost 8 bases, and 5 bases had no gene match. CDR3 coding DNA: TGTGCCAGCCGGGCTAGCGGGGGTCAAGAGACCCAGTACTTC. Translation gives CASRASGGQETQYF.

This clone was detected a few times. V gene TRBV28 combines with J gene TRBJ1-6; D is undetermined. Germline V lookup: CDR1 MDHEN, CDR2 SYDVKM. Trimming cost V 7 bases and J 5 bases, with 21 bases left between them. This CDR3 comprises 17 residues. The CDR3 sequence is CASTSGGSRLDNSPLHF. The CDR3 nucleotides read TGTGCCAGCACTTCCGGCGGCTCCCGCCTAGATAATTCACCCCTCCACTTT.

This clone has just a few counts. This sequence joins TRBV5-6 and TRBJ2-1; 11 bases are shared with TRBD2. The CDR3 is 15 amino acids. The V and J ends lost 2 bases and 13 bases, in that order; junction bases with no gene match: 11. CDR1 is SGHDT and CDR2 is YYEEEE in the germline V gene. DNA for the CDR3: TGTGCCAGCAGCTTAACTAGCGGGGGTCCAACGGGACAGTTCTTC. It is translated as CASSLTSGGPTGQFF.

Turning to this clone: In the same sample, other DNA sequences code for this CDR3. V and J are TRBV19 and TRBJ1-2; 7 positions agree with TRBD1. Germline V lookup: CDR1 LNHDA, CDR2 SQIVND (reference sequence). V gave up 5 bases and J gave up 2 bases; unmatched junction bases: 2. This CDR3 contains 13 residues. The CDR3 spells CASSRQGNYGYTF. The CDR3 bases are TGTGCCAGTAGTCGACAGGGCAACTATGGCTACACCTTC.

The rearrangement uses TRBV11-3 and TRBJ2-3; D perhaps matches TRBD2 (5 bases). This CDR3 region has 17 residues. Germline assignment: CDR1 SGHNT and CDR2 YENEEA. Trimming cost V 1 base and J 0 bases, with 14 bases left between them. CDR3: CASSLGDRGSSTDTQYF. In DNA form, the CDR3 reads TGTGCCAGCAGCTTAGGCGATCGGGGTTCTAGCACAGATACGCAGTATTTT. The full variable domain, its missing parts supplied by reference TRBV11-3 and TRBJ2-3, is EAGVVQSPRYKIIEKKQPVAFWCNPISGHNTLYWYLQNLGQGPELLIRYENEEAVDDSQLPKDRFSAERLKGVDSTLKIQPAELGDSAVYLCASSLGDRGSSTDTQYFGPGTRLTVL.

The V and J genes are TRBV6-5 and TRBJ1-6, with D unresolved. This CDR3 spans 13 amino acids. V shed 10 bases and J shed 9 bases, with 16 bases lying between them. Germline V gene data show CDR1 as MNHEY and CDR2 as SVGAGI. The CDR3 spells CATTPGLTSPLHF. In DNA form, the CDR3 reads TGTGCCACCACGCCGGGTCTTACTTCACCCCTCCACTTT.

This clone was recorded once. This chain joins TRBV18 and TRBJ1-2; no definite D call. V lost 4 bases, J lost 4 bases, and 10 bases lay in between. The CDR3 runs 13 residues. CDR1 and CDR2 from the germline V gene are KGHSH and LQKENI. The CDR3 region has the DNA TGTGCCAGCTCACACTCTGACACCTATGGCTACACCTTC. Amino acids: CASSHSDTYGYTF.

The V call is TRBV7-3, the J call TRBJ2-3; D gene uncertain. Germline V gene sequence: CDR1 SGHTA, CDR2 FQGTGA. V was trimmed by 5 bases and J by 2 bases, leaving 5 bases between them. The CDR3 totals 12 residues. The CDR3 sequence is CASSPDTDTQYF. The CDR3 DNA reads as TGTGCCAGCAGCCCAGACACAGATACGCAGTATTTT. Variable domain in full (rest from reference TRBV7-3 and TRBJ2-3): GAGVSQTPSNKVTEKGKYVELRCDPISGHTALYWYRQSLGQGPEFLIYFQGTGAADDSGLPNDRFFAVRPEGSVSTLKIQRTERGDSAVYLCASSPDTDTQYFGPGTRLTVL.

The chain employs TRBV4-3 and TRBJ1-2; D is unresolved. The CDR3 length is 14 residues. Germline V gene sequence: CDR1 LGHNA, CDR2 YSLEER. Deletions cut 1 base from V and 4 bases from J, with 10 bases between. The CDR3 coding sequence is TGCGCCAGCAGCCAAGGAAGGGAGAGCTATGGCTACACCTTC. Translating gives CASSQGRESYGYTF.

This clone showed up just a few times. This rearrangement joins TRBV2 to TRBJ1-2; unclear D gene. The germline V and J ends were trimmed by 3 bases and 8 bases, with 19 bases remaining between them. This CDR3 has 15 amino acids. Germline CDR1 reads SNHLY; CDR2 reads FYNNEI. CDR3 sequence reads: CASSDVLEVLEGYTF. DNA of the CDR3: TGTGCCAGCAGTGATGTTCTGGAGGTCCTCGAGGGCTACACCTTC.

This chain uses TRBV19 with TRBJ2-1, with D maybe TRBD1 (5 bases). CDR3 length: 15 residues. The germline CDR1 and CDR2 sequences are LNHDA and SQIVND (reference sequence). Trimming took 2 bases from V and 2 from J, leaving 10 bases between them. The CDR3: CASSIQGVTYNEQFF. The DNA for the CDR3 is TGTGCCAGTAGTATACAAGGGGTGACCTACAATGAGCAGTTCTTC.